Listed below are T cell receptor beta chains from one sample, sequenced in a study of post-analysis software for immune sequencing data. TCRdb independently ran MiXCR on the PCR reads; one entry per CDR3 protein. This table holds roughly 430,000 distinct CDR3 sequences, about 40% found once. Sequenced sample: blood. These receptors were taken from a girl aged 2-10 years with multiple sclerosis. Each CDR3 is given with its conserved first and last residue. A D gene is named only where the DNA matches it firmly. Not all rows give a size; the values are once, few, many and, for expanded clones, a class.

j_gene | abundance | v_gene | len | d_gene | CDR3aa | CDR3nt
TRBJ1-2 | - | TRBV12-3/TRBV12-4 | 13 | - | CASSEGRFYGYTF | TGTGCCAGCAGCGAGGGACGGTTTTATGGCTACACCTTC
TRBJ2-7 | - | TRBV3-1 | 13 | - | CASSQVGATEQYF | TGTGCCAGCAGCCAAGTTGGGGCGACCGAGCAGTACTTC
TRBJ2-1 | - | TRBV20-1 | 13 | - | CSAREGLHNEQFF | TGCAGTGCTAGAGAAGGACTACACAATGAGCAGTTCTTC
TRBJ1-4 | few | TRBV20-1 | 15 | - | CSAEDPRGPGEKLFF | TGCAGTGCTGAGGACCCCAGAGGGCCTGGTGAAAAACTGTTTTTT
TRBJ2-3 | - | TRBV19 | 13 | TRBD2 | CASKRGHTDTQYF | TGTGCCAGCAAGCGGGGGCACACAGATACGCAGTATTTT
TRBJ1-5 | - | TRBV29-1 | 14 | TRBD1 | CSVTGGYSNQPQHF | TGCAGCGTAACAGGGGGCTATAGCAATCAGCCCCAGCATTTT
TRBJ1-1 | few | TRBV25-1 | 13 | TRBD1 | CASQGTENTEAFF | TGTGCCAGCCAGGGGACAGAGAACACTGAAGCTTTCTTT
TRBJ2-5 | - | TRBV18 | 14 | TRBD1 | CASSPDRVQETQYF | TGTGCCAGCTCACCTGACAGGGTCCAAGAGACCCAGTACTTC
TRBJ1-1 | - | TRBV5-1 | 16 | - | CASSSNNNDWGTEAFF | TGCGCCAGCAGCTCCAATAATAACGATTGGGGCACTGAAGCTTTCTTT
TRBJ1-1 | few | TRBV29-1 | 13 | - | CSVSIQPDTEAFF | TGCAGCGTTTCGATCCAACCCGACACTGAAGCTTTCTTT
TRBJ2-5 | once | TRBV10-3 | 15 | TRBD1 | CAISALRRGRETQYF | TGTGCCATCAGTGCTCTAAGAAGGGGGCGAGAGACCCAGTACTTC
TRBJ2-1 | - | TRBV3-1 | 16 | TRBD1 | CASSQTGQGAKSEQFF | TGTGCCAGCAGCCAGACGGGACAGGGGGCGAAGAGTGAGCAGTTCTTC
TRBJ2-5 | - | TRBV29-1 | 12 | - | CSVSTWGETQYF | TGCAGCGTTTCTACTTGGGGAGAGACCCAGTACTTC
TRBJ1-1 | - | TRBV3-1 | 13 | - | CASSRIAETEAFF | TGTGCCAGCAGCCGGATAGCGGAGACTGAAGCTTTCTTT
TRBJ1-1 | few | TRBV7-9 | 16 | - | CASSLLGVGPDTEAFF | TGTGCCAGCAGCTTACTAGGGGTGGGTCCTGACACTGAAGCTTTCTTT
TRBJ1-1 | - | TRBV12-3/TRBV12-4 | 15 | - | CASSFRGTLNTEAFF | TGTGCCAGCAGTTTTCGCGGGACGTTGAACACTGAAGCTTTCTTT
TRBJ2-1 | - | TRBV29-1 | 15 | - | CSVEGPGSSYNEQFF | TGCAGCGTTGAAGGCCCAGGGTCCTCCTACAATGAGCAGTTCTTC
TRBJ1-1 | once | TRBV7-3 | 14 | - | CAGSLWAGVSEAFF | TGTGCCGGCTCACTCTGGGCGGGGGTATCTGAAGCTTTCTTT
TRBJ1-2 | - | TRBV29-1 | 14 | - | CSVESHSLDYGYTF | TGCAGCGTTGAAAGCCATAGCCTTGACTATGGCTACACCTTC
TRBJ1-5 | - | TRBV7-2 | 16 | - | CASSPRGVYSNQPQHF | TGTGCCAGCAGCCCCCGGGGGGTTTATAGCAATCAGCCCCAGCATTTT
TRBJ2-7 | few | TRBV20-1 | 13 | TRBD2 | CSARLAGSYEQYF | TGCAGTGCACGACTAGCGGGGTCCTACGAGCAGTACTTC
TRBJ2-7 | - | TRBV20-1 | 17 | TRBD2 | CSARELRTSFPPYEQYF | TGCAGTGCTAGAGAGCTCCGGACTAGCTTCCCCCCCTACGAGCAGTACTTC
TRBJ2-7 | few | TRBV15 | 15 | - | CATSLPGANSYEQYF | TGTGCCACCAGCTTGCCGGGGGCCAACTCCTACGAGCAGTACTTC
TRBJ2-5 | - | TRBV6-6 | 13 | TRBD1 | CASSYLFTGEQYF | TGTGCCAGCAGTTACCTCTTCACAGGGGAGCAGTACTTC
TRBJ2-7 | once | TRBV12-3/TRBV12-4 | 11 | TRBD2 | CASTLGLVWYF | TGTGCCAGCACCTTGGGACTAGTTTGGTACTTC
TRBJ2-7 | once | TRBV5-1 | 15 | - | CASSLGTDYTYEQYF | TGCGCCAGCAGCTTGGGGACGGACTACACCTACGAGCAGTACTTC
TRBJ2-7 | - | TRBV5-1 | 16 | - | CASSQGPGPKTYEQYF | TGCGCCAGCAGCCAGGGACCGGGACCTAAAACATACGAGCAGTACTTC
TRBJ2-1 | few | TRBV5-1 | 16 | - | CASSLPRLPIYNEQFF | TGCGCCAGCAGCTTACCCCGACTACCAATTTACAATGAGCAGTTCTTC
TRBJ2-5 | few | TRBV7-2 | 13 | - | CASSPGVIETQYF | TGTGCCAGCAGCCCCGGGGTAATAGAGACCCAGTACTTC
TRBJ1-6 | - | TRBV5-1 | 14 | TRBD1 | CASSGGQGRSPLHF | TGCGCCAGCAGCGGGGGACAGGGACGGTCACCCCTCCACTTT
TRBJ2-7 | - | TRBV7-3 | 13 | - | CASSLLSQETRYF | TGTGCCAGCAGCCTCTTATCTCAAGAGACCCGGTACTTC
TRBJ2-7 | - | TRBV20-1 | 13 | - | CSARIVGGYEQYF | TGCAGTGCTAGGATAGTGGGAGGCTACGAGCAGTACTTC
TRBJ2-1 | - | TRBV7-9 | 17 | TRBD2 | CASSRGLAGLSYNEQFF | TGTGCCAGCAGCCGGGGACTAGCGGGATTATCCTACAATGAGCAGTTCTTC
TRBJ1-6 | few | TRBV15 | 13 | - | CATSGRGVSPLHF | TGTGCCACCAGCGGTCGCGGAGTTTCACCCCTCCACTTT
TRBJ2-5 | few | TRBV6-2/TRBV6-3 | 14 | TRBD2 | CASSYGGSRETQYF | TGTGCCAGCAGTTACGGCGGGAGTCGAGAGACCCAGTACTTC
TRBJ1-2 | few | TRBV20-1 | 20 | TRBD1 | CSARGWRSEDRGSYAYGYTF | TGCAGTGCTAGAGGATGGCGTAGCGAGGACAGGGGGTCCTATGCCTATGGCTACACCTTC
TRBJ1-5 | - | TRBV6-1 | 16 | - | CASSDRAGGGNQPQHF | TGTGCCAGCAGTGACCGGGCGGGGGGAGGCAATCAGCCCCAGCATTTT
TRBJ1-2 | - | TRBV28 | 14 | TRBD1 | CASSHRGRVPGYTF | TGTGCCAGCAGTCACAGGGGGCGAGTCCCTGGCTACACCTTC